These T cell receptor beta chains were read from a single sample in a study of cytomegalovirus exposure and HLA in healthy donors. The protocol was immunoSEQ multiplex PCR, while the TCRdb copy is restricted to in-frame clones and leaves out a portion. The repertoire has fewer than 150,000 clones, around three quarters of them found once; the top ten carry over 6.5%. The sequenced sample was PBMCs. Receptors were obtained from a man aged 35 to 55 in good health and CMV-seropositive. Both conserved end residues are part of each CDR3. The D gene is left open where the match is weak. Clone size, where shown, is once, few, many, or a class for clones that have expanded.

>TRBV4-3|TRBJ1-2|.|.
TGCGCCAGCAGCCAAGTCATAGGACACGGGAACTATGGCTACACCTTC
CASSQVIGHGNYGYTF
>TRBV4-2|TRBJ2-7|.|few
TGTGCCAGCAGCCAAGAAAGCTCGGCTAGCGCCCACGAGCAGTACTTC
CASSQESSASAHEQYF
>TRBV5-5|TRBJ1-1|.|once
TGTGCCAGCAGCTTAGCGGGGAACCAGAGAGACACTGAAGCTTTCTTT
CASSLAGNQRDTEAFF
>TRBV15|TRBJ1-2|TRBD1|.
TGTGCCACCAGCAGAGATCGGGTTGACAGGGTGTACCCGACCTTC
CATSRDRVDRVYPTF
>TRBV4-2|TRBJ1-1|.|.
TGTGCCAGCAGCCAATTGAGGGGGAAGACTGAAGCTTTCTTT
CASSQLRGKTEAFF
>TRBV6-5|TRBJ1-1|.|.
TGTGCCAGCAGTTACTCGATAGGGGGCACTGAAGCTTTCTTT
CASSYSIGGTEAFF
>TRBV5-1|TRBJ2-2|.|.
TGCGCCAGCAGCACCGGGACAAGTTTTTCCGGGGAGCTGTTTTTT
CASSTGTSFSGELFF
>TRBV30|TRBJ1-2|.|few
TGTGCCTGGGCACACAGACAGGACTATGGCTACACCTTC
CAWAHRQDYGYTF
>TRBV4-2|TRBJ2-7|TRBD1|.
TGTGCCAGCAGCCAAGGGACAGGGGGCTCCTACGAGCAGTACTTC
CASSQGTGGSYEQYF
>TRBV2|TRBJ1-6|TRBD1|.
TGTGCCAGCAGTGAAGAGGTATTTACGGGACAGCTGAATTCACCCCTCCACTTT
CASSEEVFTGQLNSPLHF
>TRBV10-3|TRBJ2-7|TRBD1|.
TGTGCCATCAGTCGTAGGGACAGGGGGAAGGACGAGCAGTACTTC
CAISRRDRGKDEQYF
>TRBV11-2|TRBJ2-7|TRBD1|.
TGTGCCAGCAGCCGCCCTTTACAGGGGTACGAGCAGTACTTC
CASSRPLQGYEQYF
>TRBV2|TRBJ2-5|TRBD2|.
TGTGCCAGCAGCTCGACTAGCGGGAGAGAGACCCAGTACTTC
CASSSTSGRETQYF
>TRBV5-1|TRBJ1-1|TRBD1|.
TGCGCCAGCAGCTTTACAGGGGTGACTGAAGCTTTCTTT
CASSFTGVTEAFF
>TRBV6-4|TRBJ2-2|.|.
TGTGCCAGCAGTAGGGGGACCGGGGAGCTGTTTTTT
CASSRGTGELFF
>TRBV4-3|TRBJ2-3|TRBD1|.
TGCGCCAGCAGCCAAGGACAGGGACACACAGATACGCAGTATTTT
CASSQGQGHTDTQYF
>TRBV5-6|TRBJ2-3|TRBD2|.
TGTGCCAGCAGCACAGACGGGAGGGCATTTCTCGGAGATACGCAGTATTTT
CASSTDGRAFLGDTQYF
>TRBV19|TRBJ2-3|.|.
TGTGCCAGTAGTATAGCTGGGCGGGGGCGGACAGATACGCAGTATTTT
CASSIAGRGRTDTQYF
>TRBV7-2|TRBJ2-5|TRBD1|.
TGTGCCAGCAGCCCGGGACAGGGGGCAGGAGAGACCCAGTACTTC
CASSPGQGAGETQYF
>TRBV18|TRBJ1-1|.|.
TGTGCCAGCTCTCGTCCGGGGGTACCTGAAGCTTTCTTT
CASSRPGVPEAFF
>TRBV29-1|TRBJ1-2|TRBD1|.
TGCAGCGTTCGTACAGGGGTCGGCTACACCTTC
CSVRTGVGYTF
>TRBV6-1|TRBJ2-1|TRBD1|once
TGTGCCAGCAGTGAATCCTGGGGCCAGGGGGCGCGGAATGAGCAGTTCTTC
CASSESWGQGARNEQFF
>TRBV12-5|TRBJ2-6|.|.
TGTGCTAGTGGCACAGGAACTGGGGCCAACGTCCTGACTTTC
CASGTGTGANVLTF
>TRBV6-4|TRBJ2-2|TRBD1|.
TGTGCCAGCAGTGACGACTCCGAGACAGGGGTTTCCGGGGAGCTGTTTTTT
CASSDDSETGVSGELFF
>TRBV7-7|TRBJ2-5|.|.
TGTGCTAGCAGCCCAGTCCGCGGCCGGGGAGAGACCCAGTACTTC
CASSPVRGRGETQYF
>TRBV6-6|TRBJ1-1|TRBD1|few
TGTGCCAGCAGGGTTACCGGGACAGGCCCTGAAGCTTTCTTT
CASRVTGTGPEAFF
>TRBV29-1|TRBJ2-7|.|few
TGCAGCGCTTGGGACAACTCCTACGAGCAGTACTTC
CSAWDNSYEQYF
>TRBV5-1|TRBJ1-1|TRBD1|.
TGCGCCAGCAGCGGAAGGACAGGGTCGCTTAACACTGAAGCTTTCTTT
CASSGRTGSLNTEAFF
>TRBV28|TRBJ1-4|.|.
TGTGCCAGCAGTTTTCCCCGGATAGCGACTAATGAAAAACTGTTTTTT
CASSFPRIATNEKLFF
>TRBV6-5|TRBJ2-1|.|.
TGTGCCAGCAGTTCCCGGGTGAGCTCCTACAATGAGCAGTTCTTC
CASSSRVSSYNEQFF
>TRBV7-8|TRBJ1-1|.|few
TGTGCCAGCAGCTTTTATATGAACACTGAAGCTTTCTTT
CASSFYMNTEAFF
>TRBV5-4|TRBJ1-2|TRBD1|.
TGTGCCAGCAGCTTGGATGGACAGGGACCAACCACTAACTATGGCTACACCTTC
CASSLDGQGPTTNYGYTF
>TRBV19|TRBJ1-6|TRBD1|few
TGTGCCAGTAGTTTGATAGTAACTACAGGGGTAAATTCACCCCTCCACTTT
CASSLIVTTGVNSPLHF
>TRBV5-1|TRBJ2-7|.|few
TGCGCCAGCAGCCGTGTGGACGAGGGCTACGAGCAGTACTTC
CASSRVDEGYEQYF
>TRBV27|TRBJ1-2|.|.
TGTGCCAGCAGTTTCACAGGACGTAACTATGGCTACACCTTC
CASSFTGRNYGYTF
>TRBV9|TRBJ1-1|.|.
TGTGCCAGCAGCGTACCAAACCTTAGTTTAATCACGAACACTGAAGCTTTCTTT
CASSVPNLSLITNTEAFF
>TRBV6-5|TRBJ1-5|.|.
TGTGCCAGCAGTTACGCGCTTGGGGGGGATCAGCCCCAGCATTTT
CASSYALGGDQPQHF
>TRBV15|TRBJ2-1|TRBD2|.
TGTGCCTTCTCCCCGGGACACGGGTTAGCGGGAGGGCTCCAGGATGAGCAGTTCTTC
CAFSPGHGLAGGLQDEQFF
>TRBV4-1|TRBJ1-3|TRBD1|.
TGCGCCAGCAGCCAGGGGACAGGGGGGTCTGGAAACACCATATATTTT
CASSQGTGGSGNTIYF
>TRBV28|TRBJ2-1|TRBD2|.
TGTGCCAGCAGTTTATCGGGACTAAACAATGAGCAGTTCTTC
CASSLSGLNNEQFF
>TRBV29-1|TRBJ2-1|TRBD1|.
TGCAGCGTTGAAGGTGAGACAGGGGTCAACAAACCTAACTCCTACAATGAGCAGTTCTTC
CSVEGETGVNKPNSYNEQFF
>TRBV28|TRBJ1-1|.|.
TGTGCCAGCAGTTCGATTTGGGACAAAAACACTGAAGCTTTCTTT
CASSSIWDKNTEAFF
>TRBV4-1|TRBJ1-1|.|.
TGCGCCAGCAGCCAAGATCAGGTAGAGAACACTGAAGCTTTCTTT
CASSQDQVENTEAFF
>TRBV11-1|TRBJ1-2|TRBD1|.
TGTGCCAGCAGCTTACCGACAGGGTATGGCTACACCTTC
CASSLPTGYGYTF
>TRBV6-5|TRBJ1-2|.|.
TGTGCCAGCACCCACAGCAACTATGGCTACACCTTC
CASTHSNYGYTF
>TRBV6-5|TRBJ1-1|.|.
TGTGCCAGCAGTTACGGGCGGAACACTGAAGCTTTCTTT
CASSYGRNTEAFF
>TRBV6-6|TRBJ2-7|.|.
TGTGCCAGCAGAAGCACCACAGGGCCCTCCTACGAGCAGTACTTC
CASRSTTGPSYEQYF
>TRBV19|TRBJ2-5|TRBD1|.
TGTGCCAGTAGTGCCCGGACAGGTCAAGAGACCCAGTACTTC
CASSARTGQETQYF
>TRBV29-1|TRBJ1-2|TRBD1|.
TGCAGCGTTGAATACTCCCGGGGGCCACAGGGGGATGGCTACACCTTC
CSVEYSRGPQGDGYTF
>TRBV5-8|TRBJ2-7|.|.
TGTGCCAGCAGCTTTTCTGGGGCATTCGGGTACGAGCAGTACTTC
CASSFSGAFGYEQYF
>TRBV6-1|TRBJ2-3|.|.
TGTGCCAGCAGTGATCCGAAGCGTGACAGGACTAGCACAGATACGCAGTATTTT
CASSDPKRDRTSTDTQYF
>TRBV5-8|TRBJ2-2|TRBD2|once
TGTGCCAGCAGCTTGGCCGGGACTAGCGGGTTCACCGGGGAGCTGTTTTTT
CASSLAGTSGFTGELFF
>TRBV6-6|TRBJ1-5|TRBD1|.
TGTGCCAGCAGACCCACGACAGGGAACGATCAGCCCCAGCATTTT
CASRPTTGNDQPQHF
>TRBV6-6|TRBJ1-2|.|.
TGTGCCAGCAGTTACTCGAAACGGGACTATGGCTACACCTTC
CASSYSKRDYGYTF